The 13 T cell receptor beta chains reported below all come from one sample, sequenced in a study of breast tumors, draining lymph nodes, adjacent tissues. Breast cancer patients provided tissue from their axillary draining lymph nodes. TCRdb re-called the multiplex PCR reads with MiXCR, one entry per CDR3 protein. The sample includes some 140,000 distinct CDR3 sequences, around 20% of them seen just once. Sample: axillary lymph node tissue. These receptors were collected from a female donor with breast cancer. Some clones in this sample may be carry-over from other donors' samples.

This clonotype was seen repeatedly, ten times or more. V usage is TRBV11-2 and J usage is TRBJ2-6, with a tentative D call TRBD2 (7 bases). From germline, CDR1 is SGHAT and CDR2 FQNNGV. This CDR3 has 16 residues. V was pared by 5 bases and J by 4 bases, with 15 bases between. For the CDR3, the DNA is TGTGCCAGCAGCGGGAGGGGGGTGACCGGGGCCAACGTCCTGACTTTC. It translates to CASSGRGVTGANVLTF.

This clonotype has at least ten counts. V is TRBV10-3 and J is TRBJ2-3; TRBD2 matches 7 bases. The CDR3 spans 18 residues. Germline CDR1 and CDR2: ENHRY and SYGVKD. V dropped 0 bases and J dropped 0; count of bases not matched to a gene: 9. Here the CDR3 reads CAISESTRGSASTDTQYF. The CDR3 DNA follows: TGTGCCATCAGTGAGTCGACGCGGGGGTCCGCTAGCACAGATACGCAGTATTTT.

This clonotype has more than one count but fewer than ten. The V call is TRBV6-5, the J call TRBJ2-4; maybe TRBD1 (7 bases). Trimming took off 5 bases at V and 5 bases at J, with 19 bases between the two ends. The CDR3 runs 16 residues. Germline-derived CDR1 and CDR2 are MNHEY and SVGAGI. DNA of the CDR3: TGTGCCAGCAGTGAACGGCGGGACAGACGCCAAAACATTCAGTACTTC. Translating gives CASSERRDRRQNIQYF.

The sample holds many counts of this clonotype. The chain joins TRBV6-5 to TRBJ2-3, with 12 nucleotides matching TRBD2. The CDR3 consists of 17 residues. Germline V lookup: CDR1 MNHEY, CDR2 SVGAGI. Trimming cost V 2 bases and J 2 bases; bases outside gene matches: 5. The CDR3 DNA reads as TGTGCCAGCAGTTACCGGGGACTAGCGGGTTACACAGATACGCAGTATTTT. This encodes CASSYRGLAGYTDTQYF.

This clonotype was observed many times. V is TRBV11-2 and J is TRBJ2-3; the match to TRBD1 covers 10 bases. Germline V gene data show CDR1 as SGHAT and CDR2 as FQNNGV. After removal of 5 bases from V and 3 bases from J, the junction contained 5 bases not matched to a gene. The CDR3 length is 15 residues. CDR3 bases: TGTGCCAGCAGCAGCCGGGACAGGGGTACAGATACGCAGTATTTT. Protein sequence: CASSSRDRGTDTQYF.

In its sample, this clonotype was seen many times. CDR3 sequence: CSARDLGVAGPAGDTQYF. The CDR3 coding sequence is TGCAGTGCTAGAGATTTAGGAGTAGCGGGACCAGCAGGAGATACGCAGTATTTT. This chain links TRBV20-1 with TRBJ2-3; 8 bases agree with TRBD2. V dropped 0 bases and J dropped 5; count of bases not matched to a gene: 16. Per germline, CDR1 DFQATT and CDR2 SNEGSKA (reference sequence). This CDR3 comprises 18 residues.

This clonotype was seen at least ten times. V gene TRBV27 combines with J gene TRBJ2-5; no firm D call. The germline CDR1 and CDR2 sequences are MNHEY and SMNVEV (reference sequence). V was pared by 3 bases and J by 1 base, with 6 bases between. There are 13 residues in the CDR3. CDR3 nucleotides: TGTGCCAGCAGTTTTGGGGTCCAAGAGACCCAGTACTTC. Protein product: CASSFGVQETQYF.

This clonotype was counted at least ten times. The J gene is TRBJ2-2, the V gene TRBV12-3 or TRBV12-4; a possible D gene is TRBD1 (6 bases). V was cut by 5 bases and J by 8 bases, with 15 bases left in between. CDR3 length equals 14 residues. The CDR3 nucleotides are TGTGCCAGCAGTATAGGGACACCGAGTGGGGAGCTGTTTTTT. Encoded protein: CASSIGTPSGELFF.

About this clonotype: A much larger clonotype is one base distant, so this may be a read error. Written as DNA, the CDR3 is TGTGCCACCAGTGGTTCGGGGTTTCAGCCCCGGCATTTT. Its translation: CATSGSGFQPRHF. This sequence joins TRBV24-1 and TRBJ1-5; no clear D. This CDR3 is 13 amino acids long. From germline, CDR1 is KGHDR and CDR2 SFDVKD.

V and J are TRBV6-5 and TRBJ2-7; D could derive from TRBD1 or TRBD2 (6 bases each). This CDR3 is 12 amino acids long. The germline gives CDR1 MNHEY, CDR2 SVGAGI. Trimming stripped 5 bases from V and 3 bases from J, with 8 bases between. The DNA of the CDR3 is TGTGCCAGCAGTGGGGGGCGCTACGAGCAGTACTTC. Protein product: CASSGGRYEQYF.

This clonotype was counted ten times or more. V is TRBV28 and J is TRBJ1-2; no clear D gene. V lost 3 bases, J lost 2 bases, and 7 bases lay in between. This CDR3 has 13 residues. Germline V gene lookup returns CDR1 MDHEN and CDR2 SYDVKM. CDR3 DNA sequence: TGTGCCAGCAGTTTGGAGACAAACTATGGCTACACCTTC. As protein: CASSLETNYGYTF.

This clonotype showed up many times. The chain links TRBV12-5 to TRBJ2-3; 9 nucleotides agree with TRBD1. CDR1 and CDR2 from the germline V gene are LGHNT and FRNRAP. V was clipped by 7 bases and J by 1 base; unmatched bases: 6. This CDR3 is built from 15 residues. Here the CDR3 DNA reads TGTGCTAGTGCCCGGACAGGGGAAGGCACAGATACGCAGTATTTT. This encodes CASARTGEGTDTQYF.

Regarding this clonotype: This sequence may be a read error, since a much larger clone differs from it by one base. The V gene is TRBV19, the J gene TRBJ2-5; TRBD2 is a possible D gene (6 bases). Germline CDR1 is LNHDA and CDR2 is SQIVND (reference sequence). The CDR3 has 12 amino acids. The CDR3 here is CASSMGEETLYF. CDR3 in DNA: TGTGCCAGTAGTATGGGGGAGGAGACCCTGTACTTC.